This T cell receptor (beta chain) appears in the sequencing data of a study of graft-versus-host responses after intestinal transplantation. Notes on the study in general: Patients who carried graft-donor T cell macrochimerism also had high graft-versus-host to host-versus-graft clonal ratios in their allografts. Declining HvG levels early post-transplant were linked to peak circulating GvH clone levels.

Worth noting for this clone: The antigen is undetermined.

Libraries were prepared by immunoSEQ multiplex PCR; TCRdb keeps only in-frame clonotypes and omits some of them. The table shows over 80,000 clones, with 90% to 95% occurring only once. This CDR3 spans 16 amino acids. Trimming took 6 bases from V and 0 from J; bases not matched to a gene: 7. Per germline, CDR1 MNHEY and CDR2 SMNVEV (reference sequence). The source of this sequence is a human donor who was the organ donor for an intestinal transplant. Specimen: unstimulated CD4+ T cells sorted from spleen or lymph node cells, collected before transplant. The chain joins TRBV27 to TRBJ1-2; 10 nucleotides match TRBD1. DNA for the CDR3: TGTGCCAGCAGCGCGGGACAGGGGCCCGCTAACTATGGCTACACCTTC. This translates into CASSAGQGPANYGYTF.